This T cell receptor (beta chain) was sequenced for a study of blood T cell repertoires in COVID-19. Study-level background: Samples taken during acute and convalescent COVID-19 were collected in the United States, Italy and Spain. T cells, B-cell-depleted T cells, or PBMCs supplied cDNA or gDNA.

Original analysis: Amplifying reference gene primers gave estimates of nucleated cell counts. TCRdb's table, derived via immunoSEQ multiplex PCR, lists solely in-frame clones and lacks some. That table furnishes V, J and clone size, whereas the DNA furnished D and trimming. The table lists just under 55,000 clones, roughly 90% of them singletons. This CDR3 region has 15 residues. V was cut by 4 bases and J by 8 bases, with 21 bases left in between. Germline CDR1 reads SGHNT; CDR2 reads YYREEE (reference sequence). This clone has just one count. Input material: peripheral blood. This chain links TRBV5-4 with TRBJ1-2; D is uncertain. The sequence came from a man aged 45-60 years with acute or convalescent COVID-19. The CDR3 sequence: CASSPPAGGSIGYTF. CDR3 coding DNA: TGTGCCAGCAGCCCCCCGGCAGGCGGGTCTATCGGCTACACCTTC.